Listed below are T cell receptor beta chains from one sample, sequenced in a study of blood T cell repertoires in COVID-19. The data were produced by immunoSEQ multiplex PCR, yet TCRdb's version contains in-frame clones alone and is incomplete. This table has about 190,000 clones, less than 85% appearing once. Sequencing was done on a sample of PBMCs or T cells enriched from blood (not recorded which). These receptors were obtained from a woman in her twenties or thirties who had recovered from COVID-19. CDR3s include the opening cysteine and the closing phenylalanine or tryptophan. A D gene is named only where the DNA matches it firmly. The size entry is marked missing in some rows and otherwise reads once, few, many or a size class.

d_call j_call clone_size v_call cdr3_aa cdr3_nt
NA TRBJ2-1 NA TRBV10-3 CAISDVRTRYNEQFF TGTGCCATCAGTGACGTGCGTACCAGGTACAATGAGCAGTTCTTC
TRBD1 TRBJ2-5 NA TRBV18 CASSPLGQGAGETQYF TGTGCCAGCTCACCCCTAGGACAGGGGGCAGGGGAGACCCAGTACTTC
NA TRBJ1-5 few TRBV24-1 CATSDNDRVSNQPQHF TGTGCCACCAGTGACAACGACAGAGTTAGCAATCAGCCCCAGCATTTT
NA TRBJ1-2 NA TRBV25-1 CASRADYSRESGYTF TGTGCCAGCAGGGCAGACTATTCGAGGGAGAGTGGCTACACCTTC
TRBD2 TRBJ2-5 NA TRBV24-1 CATSLAGGGETQYF TGTGCCACCAGTTTAGCGGGGGGTGGGGAGACCCAGTACTTC
NA TRBJ1-6 NA TRBV29-1 CSTQDTGNSPLHF TGCAGCACCCAAGACACGGGGAATTCACCCCTCCACTTT
NA TRBJ2-5 NA TRBV13 CASSLRQDKETQYF TGTGCCAGCAGCCTCAGACAGGACAAAGAGACCCAGTACTTC
TRBD1 TRBJ1-2 NA TRBV6-5 CASRQQGLVGYTF TGTGCCAGCAGACAACAGGGGCTTGTAGGCTACACCTTC
NA TRBJ2-1 NA TRBV18 CASRGSTGFNDEQFF TGTGCCAGCCGAGGTTCGACGGGGTTTAACGATGAGCAGTTCTTC
NA TRBJ1-1 NA TRBV29-1 CSVDWQGTEAFF TGCAGCGTTGACTGGCAGGGTACTGAAGCTTTCTTT
TRBD2 TRBJ2-2 few TRBV29-1 CSVRGTWREVSTGELFF TGCAGCGTCCGAGGGACGTGGCGGGAGGTGTCCACCGGGGAGCTGTTTTTT
NA TRBJ2-3 NA TRBV6-5 CASSSPRGPKDTQYF TGTGCCAGCAGTTCTCCGCGGGGGCCGAAAGATACGCAGTATTTT
TRBD2 TRBJ2-5 NA TRBV11-3 CASSLGRRGEETQYF TGTGCCAGCAGCTTAGGGCGACGGGGGGAAGAGACCCAGTACTTC
TRBD2 TRBJ2-5 NA TRBV7-2 CASSLKRKREGQETQYF TGTGCCAGCAGCTTAAAGCGTAAGCGGGAGGGGCAAGAGACCCAGTACTTC
TRBD1 TRBJ1-5 NA TRBV28 CASRGTGGRYQPQHF TGTGCCAGCAGAGGGACAGGGGGCCGGTATCAGCCCCAGCATTTT
TRBD1 TRBJ2-1 few TRBV13 CASSFRTGGYNEQFF TGTGCCAGCAGCTTTCGGACAGGGGGCTACAATGAGCAGTTCTTC
NA TRBJ1-1 NA TRBV11-3 CASSLGGNTEAFF TGTGCCAGCAGCCTGGGGGGAAACACTGAAGCTTTCTTT
TRBD1 TRBJ1-5 few TRBV6-5 CASSTGVSQPQHF TGTGCCAGCAGTACAGGGGTAAGCCAGCCCCAGCATTTT
NA TRBJ1-1 NA TRBV5-1 CASSGNRNTEAFF TGCGCCAGCAGCGGTAACAGGAACACTGAAGCTTTCTTT
TRBD1 TRBJ1-2 NA TRBV29-1 CSVTGGEDYGYTF TGCAGCGTGACAGGGGGCGAAGACTATGGCTACACCTTC
NA TRBJ2-2 NA TRBV4-1 CASSQDPSGDTGELFF TGCGCCAGCAGCCAAGATCCTTCGGGGGACACCGGGGAGCTGTTTTTT
NA TRBJ2-6 NA TRBV28 CASGKTDAGANVLTF TGTGCCAGCGGGAAGACAGACGCCGGGGCCAACGTCCTGACTTTC
TRBD2 TRBJ2-1 NA TRBV5-1 CASSFAGLAVYNEQFF TGCGCCAGCAGCTTCGCAGGACTAGCAGTCTACAATGAGCAGTTCTTC
TRBD2 TRBJ2-5 NA TRBV7-9 CASSLYRGVWETQYF TGTGCCAGCAGCTTATACCGGGGGGTCTGGGAGACCCAGTACTTC
NA TRBJ1-1 NA TRBV5-8 CATPWRGGREAFF TGTGCCACCCCTTGGAGGGGGGGGCGAGAAGCTTTCTTT
TRBD1 TRBJ1-2 NA TRBV25-1 CASSPRGGGNYGYTF TGTGCCAGCAGCCCTCGAGGGGGCGGTAACTATGGCTACACCTTC
TRBD2 TRBJ2-3 NA TRBV5-1 CASSFSGGRTDTQYF TGCGCCAGCAGCTTTAGCGGGGGACGCACAGATACGCAGTATTTT
NA TRBJ1-3 NA TRBV28 CASSPHPVNTIYF TGTGCCAGCAGCCCACACCCTGTAAACACCATATATTTT
TRBD2 TRBJ2-2 NA TRBV6-1 CASSEGLAGLTGELFF TGTGCCAGCAGTGAAGGGCTAGCGGGACTCACCGGGGAGCTGTTTTTT
TRBD1 TRBJ1-1 NA TRBV18 CASSPDRVTEAFF TGTGCCAGCTCACCCGACAGGGTCACTGAAGCTTTCTTT
TRBD1 TRBJ1-3 few TRBV7-9 CATRGTAGNTIYF TGTGCCACCAGGGGGACAGCTGGAAACACCATATATTTT
NA TRBJ2-5 NA TRBV7-2 CASSLGGGGQETQYF TGTGCCAGCAGCCTGGGGGGGGGCGGTCAAGAGACCCAGTACTTC
TRBD1 TRBJ1-2 NA TRBV2 CASSPQGATYGYTF TGTGCCAGCAGTCCCCAGGGGGCTACCTATGGCTACACCTTC